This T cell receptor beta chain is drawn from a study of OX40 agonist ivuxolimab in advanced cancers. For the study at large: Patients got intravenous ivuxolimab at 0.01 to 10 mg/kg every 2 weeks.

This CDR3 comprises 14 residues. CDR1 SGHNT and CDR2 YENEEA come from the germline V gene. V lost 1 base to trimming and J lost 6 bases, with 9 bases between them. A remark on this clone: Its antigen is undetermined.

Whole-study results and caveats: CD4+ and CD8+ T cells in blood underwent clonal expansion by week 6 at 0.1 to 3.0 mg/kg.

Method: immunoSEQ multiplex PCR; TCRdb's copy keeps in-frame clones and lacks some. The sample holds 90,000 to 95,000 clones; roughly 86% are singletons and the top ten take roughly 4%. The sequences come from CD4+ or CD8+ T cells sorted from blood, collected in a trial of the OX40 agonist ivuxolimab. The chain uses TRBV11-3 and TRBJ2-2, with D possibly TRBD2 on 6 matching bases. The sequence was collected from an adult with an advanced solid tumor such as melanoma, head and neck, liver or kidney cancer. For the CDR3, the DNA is TGTGCCAGCAGCTTAGTCGCGGGATCCGGGGAGCTGTTTTTT. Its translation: CASSLVAGSGELFF.